This T cell receptor beta chain is from a study of long-term antiretroviral therapy in people with HIV. Study outcomes and limitations: Spans of CDR3 length were tighter for HIV repertoires than for controls.

To note about this clone: Its target is unknown.

Trimming pared 5 bases from V and 0 bases from J, leaving 14 bases between. The CDR3 extends over 16 amino acids. The germline CDR1 and CDR2 sequences are LNHDA and SQIVND (reference sequence). Version v3.0 of the immunoSEQ assay ran at survey level. Method: immunoSEQ multiplex PCR; TCRdb's copy keeps in-frame clones and lacks some. The sample includes 26,000 or so clones, around four fifths of them seen just once. Sequenced here: unsorted PBMCs, sampled 3 years after starting antiretroviral therapy. The chain combines TRBV19 with TRBJ1-5; no firm D call. The sequence was collected from a man younger than 30 with HIV. The CDR3 nucleotides are TGTGCCAGTAGTCTCCCCCCACAGTATAGCAATCAGCCCCAGCATTTT. It yields the protein CASSLPPQYSNQPQHF.